The 24 T cell receptor beta chains below come from one sample, sequenced in a study of T cell repertoires in ileal Crohn's disease. Measured with immunoSEQ multiplex PCR; TCRdb has only the in-frame clones, and not every one. The table shows thousands of clones, with 80% occurring only once. The specimen was ileal tissue. All receptors come from an adult with Crohn's disease.

The chain employs TRBV7-9 and TRBJ2-7; tentatively, D is TRBD1 (6 bases). The CDR3 is 17 residues long. V dropped 2 bases and J dropped 0 bases, with 17 bases sitting between them. Germline assignment: CDR1 SEHNR and CDR2 FQNEAQ (reference sequence). In DNA form, the CDR3 reads TGTGCCAGCAGCTTATTCCCGGGACACAGGAGCTCCTACGAGCAGTACTTC. Protein product: CASSLFPGHRSSYEQYF.

In regard to this clone: The junction shows a germline mismatch at one end, possibly a read error. The V and J genes are TRBV5-1 and TRBJ2-5, with TRBD1 matching 7 bases. Looked up from germline, CDR1 is SGHRS and CDR2 is YFSETQ. The CDR3 consists of 16 residues. The CDR3 spells CASSPTPTGPQKTQYF. The CDR3, as DNA: TGCGCCAGCAGCCCCACCCCGACAGGGCCCCAAAAGACCCAGTACTTC.

This sequence joins TRBV9 and TRBJ2-7, with TRBD1 as a possible D gene (6 bases). The germline V and J ends were trimmed by 4 bases and 6 bases, with 20 bases remaining between them. The germline V gene has CDR1 SGDLS and CDR2 YYNGEE. The CDR3 runs 15 residues. CDR3 sequence (DNA): TGTGCCAGCAGCTATTACCGGGACACCGGAGTCGAGCAGTACTTC. This sequence encodes CASSYYRDTGVEQYF.

The chain links TRBV5-1 to TRBJ2-3; D possibly corresponds to TRBD1 (6 bases). V lost 9 bases and J 4 bases, leaving 21 bases between the germline ends. The CDR3 is 15 residues long. Germline V CDR1 and CDR2: SGHRS, YFSETQ. The CDR3 loop reads CATSVLGASADTQYF. The CDR3 DNA sequence: TGCGCCACCTCCGTATTGGGGGCTAGTGCAGATACGCAGTATTTT.

The rearrangement links TRBV11-2 to TRBJ2-7; tentative D call: TRBD1 (6 bases). Germline-derived CDR1 and CDR2 are SGHAT and FQNNGV. V dropped 5 bases and J dropped 2 bases, with 19 bases sitting between them. This CDR3 region has 16 residues. The CDR3 DNA sequence: TGTGCCAGCAGCGGGCAGACAGGCCCCGGACCCTACGAGCAGTACTTC. Its translation is CASSGQTGPGPYEQYF.

This chain links TRBV5-4 with TRBJ2-2; tentatively, D is TRBD1 (6 bases). There are 15 residues in the CDR3. In germline, CDR1 is SGHNT, CDR2 YYREEE (reference sequence). The V and J ends lost 5 bases and 1 base respectively, with 12 bases between them. CDR3 in amino acids: CASSPGTKNTGELFF. Here the CDR3 DNA reads TGTGCCAGCAGTCCCGGGACAAAGAACACCGGGGAGCTGTTTTTT.

This sequence joins TRBV2 and TRBJ2-7; maybe TRBD2 (7 bases). Between the trimmed V and J ends, which lost 7 bases and 7 bases, there was a span of 20 bases. The CDR3 has 14 amino acids. Germline CDR1 is SNHLY and CDR2 is FYNNEI. The CDR3 sequence is CASTARGAALEQYF. Written as DNA, the CDR3 is TGTGCCAGCACCGCACGGGGGGCCGCCCTGGAGCAGTACTTC.

The rearrangement links TRBV7-8 to TRBJ2-2; 9 nucleotides align to TRBD1. The CDR3 consists of 18 residues. With V trimmed by 2 bases and J by 6 bases, 13 bases remained unmatched. Germline V lookup: CDR1 SGHVS, CDR2 FQNEAQ. CDR3 bases: TGTGCCAGCAGCTTATTAGGGTGGGACAGGGTTAAGTCCGGGGAGCTGTTTTTT. This encodes CASSLLGWDRVKSGELFF.

This clone showed up just once. This chain uses TRBV7-2 with TRBJ2-1, with TRBD2 matching over 7 bases. V lost 2 bases, J lost 0 bases, and 4 bases stayed unmatched. Germline loops: CDR1 SGHTA, CDR2 FQGNSA. There are 16 residues in the CDR3. CDR3 protein: CASSLLSGFSYNEQFF. The CDR3 DNA reads TGTGCCAGCAGCTTACTTAGCGGGTTCTCCTACAATGAGCAGTTCTTC.

V is TRBV27 and J is TRBJ1-1, with TRBD1 matching 7 bases. Germline V gives CDR1 MNHEY, CDR2 SMNVEV (reference sequence). CDR3 size: 16 residues. With V trimmed by 8 bases and J by 0 bases, 12 bases remained unmatched. In DNA, the CDR3 is TGTGCCAGCGTACTCCTATCAGGGGGTATGAACACTGAAGCTTTCTTT. Amino acids: CASVLLSGGMNTEAFF.

The chain joins TRBV7-3 to TRBJ2-7; D gene uncertain. Germline CDR1 and CDR2: SGHTA and FQGTGA. V was cut by 0 bases and J by 2 bases, with 8 bases left in between. There are 14 residues in the CDR3. CDR3 sequence (DNA): TGTGCCAGCAGCTTAACGCCGGGTCCCTACGAGCAGTACTTC. Amino acids: CASSLTPGPYEQYF.

V usage is TRBV25-1 and J usage is TRBJ2-3; D is perhaps TRBD2 (5 bases). The CDR3 runs to 15 residues. V lost 6 bases, J lost 1 base, and 14 bases lay in between. Per the germline V gene, CDR1 is MGHDK and CDR2 is SYGVNS. Here the CDR3 reads CASSLGDSGTDTQYF. CDR3 bases: TGTGCCAGCAGCCTCGGGGATAGCGGCACAGATACGCAGTATTTT.

The V and J genes are TRBV5-6 and TRBJ1-4, with 8 bases fitting TRBD1. The CDR3 extends over 16 amino acids. Germline V gene lookup returns CDR1 SGHDT and CDR2 YYEEEE. With 2 bases clipped from V and 0 bases from J, the junction kept 3 bases outside the gene matches. Here the CDR3 DNA reads TGTGCCAGCAGCTTTAGGACAGGGACAACTAATGAAAAACTGTTTTTT. The encoded protein is CASSFRTGTTNEKLFF.

The rearrangement links TRBV15 to TRBJ1-1; 7 nucleotides align to TRBD1. With V trimmed by 4 bases and J by 5 bases, 10 bases remained unmatched. The CDR3 loop spans 15 amino acids. CDR1 and CDR2 from the germline V gene are LNHNV and YYDKDF (reference sequence). Written as DNA, the CDR3 is TGTGCCACCAGCACTAAATCGACAGGGAGGACTGAAGCTTTCTTT. Its translation is CATSTKSTGRTEAFF. Variable domain in full (rest from reference TRBV15 and TRBJ1-1): DAMVIQNPRYQVTQFGKPVTLSCSQTLNHNVMYWYQQKSSQAPKLLFHYYDKDFNNEADTPDNFQSRRPNTSFCFLDIRSPGLGDTAMYLCATSTKSTGRTEAFFGQGTRLTVV.

The chain recombines TRBV5-1 with TRBJ1-2, with D maybe TRBD1 (6 bases). With 5 bases removed from V and 6 bases from J, the gap between germline ends came to 11 bases. The CDR3 loop spans 12 amino acids. In germline, CDR1 is SGHRS, CDR2 YFSETQ. The CDR3 region is CASRPGDHGYTF. The CDR3 DNA reads TGCGCCAGCAGGCCAGGGGATCATGGCTACACCTTC.

The V and J genes are TRBV6-5 and TRBJ2-5; D perhaps matches TRBD2 (5 bases). Germline CDR1 MNHEY, CDR2 SVGAGI. The CDR3 has 14 amino acids. V lost 6 bases, J lost 6 bases, and 17 bases lay in between. The CDR3, as DNA: TGTGCCAGCAGCCGGGCCCAGGAGGTACAGACCCAGTACTTC. Translating it yields CASSRAQEVQTQYF.

V and J are TRBV5-5 and TRBJ1-1; possibly TRBD1 for D (6 bases). V was pared by 1 base and J by 1 base, with 8 bases between. Germline CDR1 SGHKS, CDR2 YYEKEE (reference sequence). The CDR3 loop spans 14 amino acids. CDR3 residues: CASSLQQGNTEAFF. CDR3 DNA: TGTGCCAGCAGCTTGCAACAGGGGAACACTGAAGCTTTCTTT.

This clone was seen a handful of times. The chain combines TRBV28 with TRBJ1-4; no definite D call. The CDR3 has 15 residues. CDR1 MDHEN and CDR2 SYDVKM come from the germline V gene. V was clipped by 3 bases and J by 4 bases, with 12 bases between them. CDR3 sequence (DNA): TGTGCCAGCAGTTTGGGAGGACGGAGTAATGAAAAACTGTTTTTT. Amino acids: CASSLGGRSNEKLFF.

This chain uses TRBV7-6 with TRBJ2-2; TRBD1 matches 11 bases. Germline trimming cut 5 bases from V and 4 bases from J; bases unmatched to any gene: 6. The CDR3 extends over 16 amino acids. From germline, CDR1 is SGHVS and CDR2 FNYEAQ. The CDR3 DNA reads as TGTGCCAGCAGCCCAACAGGGACAGGGGGCACCGGGGAGCTGTTTTTT. Its translation: CASSPTGTGGTGELFF.

This chain joins TRBV5-4 and TRBJ2-6; perhaps TRBD2 as D (5 bases). V lost 4 bases and J lost 4, with 6 bases in between. Germline-derived CDR1 and CDR2 are SGHNT and YYREEE (reference sequence). The CDR3 has 13 amino acids. CDR3 in amino acids: CASSPGGANVLTF. CDR3 nucleotides: TGTGCCAGCAGCCCGGGAGGGGCCAACGTCCTGACTTTC.

This sequence joins TRBV25-1 and TRBJ2-7; no reliable D call. This CDR3 has 11 amino acids. From germline, CDR1 is MGHDK and CDR2 SYGVNS. The ends were cut back, 3 bases at V and 3 bases at J, with 3 bases in the middle. CDR3 DNA: TGTGCCAGCAGTGACTACTACGAGCAGTACTTC. Protein sequence: CASSDYYEQYF.

V usage is TRBV4-3 and J usage is TRBJ2-7, with D possibly being TRBD1 (6 bases). Germline V gene lookup returns CDR1 LGHNA and CDR2 YSLEER. V lost 3 bases to trimming and J lost 3 bases, with 15 bases between them. The CDR3 sequence is 15 residues long. The CDR3 DNA follows: TGCGCCAGCAGCCATTCAGGGGCCCGAGGCTACGAGCAGTACTTC. Protein sequence: CASSHSGARGYEQYF.

The chain couples TRBV7-2 to TRBJ1-4; 8 nucleotides align to TRBD1. Germline-derived CDR1 and CDR2 are SGHTA and FQGNSA. There are 13 residues in the CDR3. V lost 4 bases and J lost 12; bases outside the gene matches: 7. The CDR3, as DNA: TGTGCCAGCAGCTCGTACAGGGGGTGGGAACTGTTTTTT. Residues: CASSSYRGWELFF.

This clone appeared once. The chain has TRBV2 and TRBJ2-2, with TRBD1 matching 8 bases. V gave up 6 bases and J gave up 6 bases; unmatched junction bases: 9. Germline CDR1 and CDR2: SNHLY and FYNNEI. This CDR3 contains 15 residues. In DNA, the CDR3 is TGTGCCAGCAGGGGGACAGGAGGGTCGGCCGGGGAGCTGTTTTTT. This codes for CASRGTGGSAGELFF. The full variable domain, with the rest looked up from reference TRBV2 and TRBJ2-2, is EPEVTQTPSHQVTQMGQEVILRCVPISNHLYFYWYRQILGQKVEFLVSFYNNEISEKSEIFDDQFSVERPDGSNFTLKIRSTKLEDSAMYFCASRGTGGSAGELFFGEGSRLTVL.